This T cell receptor (beta chain) emerged from a study of post-analysis software for immune sequencing data. On this clonotype itself: Its specificity is unknown.

Built from TCR beta cDNA, the libraries had unique molecular identifiers in them. There were roughly 0.9 to 10 million T cells, and around 500,000 cDNA molecules came from them. MiXCR, run by TCRdb on the PCR reads, gives a single entry per CDR3 protein. This sample carries some 890,000 distinct CDR3 sequences, roughly 58% of them seen once, and the ten largest clones take 4% to 5.5%. Study results and caveats: Relative to controls, patients with multiple sclerosis showed significantly lower normalized Chao1 diversity. Patients used a few TRBV segments, including TRBV5-6, TRBV5-1 and TRBV20-1, more often than controls.

This CDR3 is 14 amino acids long. V lost 2 bases and J 5 bases, leaving 15 bases between the germline ends. Germline V gene sequence: CDR1 SQVTM, CDR2 ANQGSEA. The clonotype comes from a girl aged 10 to 17 with multiple sclerosis. The chain employs TRBV29-1 and TRBJ1-1, with D unclear. What was sequenced was blood. The CDR3 loop is CSVEILDPGTEAFF. The DNA for the CDR3 is TGCAGCGTTGAAATATTGGACCCGGGGACTGAAGCTTTCTTT.